The present T cell receptor (beta chain) was sequenced within a study of shared clonotypes between healthy human individuals. Study-level information: The donor pool was made up of two women and three men aged 18 to 49.

As regards this clone: What it binds is not known.

Only in-frame clones appear in the TCRdb table, and some are missing; sequencing was by immunoSEQ multiplex PCR. The sample contains roughly 2.2 million clones, over 90% of which appear only once. The CDR3 has 13 amino acids. Germline CDR1 MDHEN, CDR2 SYDVKM. Trimming pared 8 bases from V and 2 bases from J, leaving 10 bases between. Donors were healthy HIV-negative adults without recent acute infections or vaccinations. Study outcomes and limitations: Sorted-subset sequencing was shown by rarefaction to be incomplete despite large depth. Generally, naive subsets came out with larger estimated richness than memory subsets.

Sequencing was carried out using naive CD4+ T cells from PBMCs. Subset specified: CD45RA+ positively selected. The rearrangement joins TRBV28 to TRBJ2-1, with TRBD2 as a possible D gene (5 bases). This TCR derives from a man aged 18 to 30 in good health. Some clones in this sample may be carry-over from other donors' samples. The CDR3 bases are TGTGCCAGCGGGAGCCCCCCCTACAATGAGCAGTTCTTC. Amino acids: CASGSPPYNEQFF.